Listed here is a single T cell receptor beta chain. The data stem from a study of blood T cell repertoires in COVID-19. Study at large: Whether acute or convalescent, the COVID-19 samples came from the United States, Italy and Spain.

Living in about two dozen US areas, the participants were between roughly 18 and 90 years of age. Participant-given clinical history determined each cohort assignment. Donors in Cohort 3 who had recovered were those with two negative PCRs, healthcare professional clearance, or resolution of their symptoms. Using immunoSEQ multiplex PCR, the repertoire was profiled, and TCRdb retains in-frame clones only, with some absent. The sample includes about 320,000 clones, over 85% of them seen just once. The receptor was derived from a man in his sixties who had recovered from COVID-19. The sequencing input was PBMCs or T cells enriched from blood (not recorded which).

CDR3 DNA sequence: TGTGCCAGCTCGTCGGGAAGCAATCAGCCCCAGCATTTT. Its translation is CASSSGSNQPQHF. The chain employs TRBV18 and TRBJ1-5; no reliable D call. V gave up 6 bases and J gave up 1 base, with 7 bases separating them. Germline V lookup: CDR1 KGHSH, CDR2 LQKENI. This CDR3 comprises 13 residues.